The 22 T cell receptor beta chains listed next were all sequenced from one sample in a study of Graves' ophthalmopathy and Graves' hyperthyroidism. Amplified material comprised TCR beta CDR3 regions derived from RNA transcripts. The first round was an RT-PCR with HTBI primers, and the second round was a multiplex PCR. One entry per CDR3 protein, called by TCRdb with MiXCR from the multiplex PCR reads. The sample consists of about 620,000 distinct CDR3 sequences, approximately 21% of them appearing once. The sample consisted of peripheral blood. Receptor source: a young woman with stable Graves' hyperthyroidism. Some clones in this sample may be carry-over from other donors' samples.

There are many counts of this clonotype. J is TRBJ2-7 and V is TRBV20-1; 7 bases are shared with TRBD1. The CDR3 has 15 residues. The ends lost 4 bases at V and 5 bases at J; junction bases unmatched: 14. Germline V gives CDR1 DFQATT, CDR2 SNEGSKA (reference sequence). The CDR3 loop is CSATNPTGTGNEQYF. The CDR3 nucleotides read TGCAGTGCTACGAATCCGACAGGGACGGGGAACGAGCAGTACTTC.

This clonotype occurred many times. The chain carries TRBV28 and TRBJ1-1; weak D call: TRBD1 (5 bases). The germline V gene has CDR1 MDHEN and CDR2 SYDVKM. V lost 1 base and J 4 bases, leaving 13 bases between the germline ends. The CDR3 is 15 amino acids. In DNA, the CDR3 is TGTGCCAGCAGTTTATCAGCAGGGAGGGGCACTGAAGCTTTCTTT. It codes for CASSLSAGRGTEAFF.

V gene TRBV20-1 combines with J gene TRBJ2-5, with a tentative D call TRBD2 (5 bases). The CDR3 has 14 residues. CDR1 DFQATT and CDR2 SNEGSKA come from the germline V gene (reference sequence). V gave up 5 bases and J gave up 4 bases, with 17 bases separating them. CDR3 in DNA: TGCAGTGCTTGGTTGGTCGGGGAGTTAGAGACCCAGTACTTC. Protein sequence: CSAWLVGELETQYF.

This clonotype came up many times. The chain combines TRBV10-3 with TRBJ1-1; 7 bases align to TRBD1. CDR3 length equals 15 residues. Looked up from germline, CDR1 is ENHRY and CDR2 is SYGVKD. V was clipped by 10 bases and J by 5 bases; unmatched bases: 16. CDR3 sequence reads: CANSFETGQGTEAFF. The CDR3 DNA sequence: TGTGCCAACAGCTTTGAGACAGGGCAGGGGACTGAAGCTTTCTTT.

The chain carries TRBV27 and TRBJ1-1, with 8 bases that match TRBD1. With 6 bases clipped from V and 5 bases from J, the junction kept 5 bases outside the gene matches. CDR3 length: 13 amino acids. Germline lookup yields CDR1 MNHEY and CDR2 SMNVEV (reference sequence). CDR3 sequence: CASRRQGWTEAFF. CDR3 DNA: TGTGCCAGCAGGCGACAGGGGTGGACTGAAGCTTTCTTT.

Only a few counts were recorded for this clonotype. CDR3 nucleotides: TGTGCCAGCAGTTACCGACTTTGGACAAGTTCCTACGAGCAGTACTTC. This codes for CASSYRLWTSSYEQYF. V usage is TRBV28 and J usage is TRBJ2-7, with D perhaps TRBD1 (5 bases). The length of the CDR3 is 16 residues. The V and J ends lost 4 bases and 1 base respectively, with 17 bases between them. Germline values: CDR1 MDHEN, CDR2 SYDVKM.

V and J are TRBV12-3 or TRBV12-4 and TRBJ1-1; perhaps TRBD1 as D (6 bases). The CDR3 extends over 15 amino acids. V was cut by 2 bases and J by 5 bases, with 15 bases left in between. The CDR3 DNA reads TGTGCCAGCAGTTTAAGGGGAGCAGGGGAAACTGAAGCTTTCTTT. It encodes CASSLRGAGETEAFF.

This clonotype came up many times. The rearrangement links TRBV28 to TRBJ1-5, with 10 bases matching TRBD1. The CDR3 has 13 residues. Per the germline V gene, CDR1 is MDHEN and CDR2 is SYDVKM. The V segment lost 10 bases and the J segment 5 bases; nucleotides outside the gene matches: 5. CDR3 protein: CATGQGVYQPQHF. The DNA of the CDR3 is TGTGCCACTGGACAGGGGGTCTATCAGCCCCAGCATTTT.

This clonotype was detected many times. The V and J genes are TRBV28 and TRBJ2-7; 7 bases align to TRBD2. The germline CDR1 and CDR2 sequences are MDHEN and SYDVKM. The CDR3 covers 15 residues. Unmatched junction bases numbered 8, after V lost 6 bases and J lost 0 bases. This chain's CDR3 is CASSPGGAGSYEQYF. For the CDR3, the DNA is TGTGCCAGCAGCCCGGGGGGAGCGGGCTCCTACGAGCAGTACTTC.

The CDR3: CASSFPGVGELFF. Here the CDR3 DNA reads TGCGCCAGCAGTTTCCCGGGAGTCGGGGAGCTGTTTTTT. This chain connects TRBV10-2 to TRBJ2-2; possibly TRBD2 for D (6 bases). The CDR3 has 13 residues. CDR1 and CDR2 (germline): WSHSY, SAAADI. Trimming removed 5 bases from V and 7 bases from J, with 11 bases in between.

This clonotype was detected ten times or more. The rearrangement links TRBV29-1 to TRBJ2-7; the D call may be TRBD1 or TRBD2 (5 bases each). Germline values: CDR1 SQVTM, CDR2 ANQGSEA. This CDR3 comprises 14 residues. Trimming shortened V by 3 bases and J by 2 bases, and 14 bases separated the two germline ends. DNA of the CDR3: TGCAGCGTTGAGTCCCGGGGCCGAGCCTACGAGCAGTACTTC. This codes for CSVESRGRAYEQYF.

This clonotype was observed at least ten times. This chain connects TRBV12-3 or TRBV12-4 to TRBJ2-7, with D possibly being TRBD1 (7 bases). The CDR3 sequence is 14 residues long. V gave up 3 bases and J gave up 2 bases, with 11 bases separating them. DNA of the CDR3: TGTGCCAGCAGTTTTGGAGGGGGCACCTACGAGCAGTACTTC. Translation gives CASSFGGGTYEQYF.

This clonotype was counted a few times. The rearrangement uses TRBV3-1 and TRBJ1-5; 8 positions agree with TRBD1. The V and J ends lost 3 bases and 6 bases, in that order; junction bases with no gene match: 4. Germline V CDR1 and CDR2: LGHDT, YNNKEL (reference sequence). The CDR3 sequence is 14 residues long. DNA of the CDR3: TGTGCCAGCAGCCATTCAGGGGGCCGTCAGCCCCAGCATTTT. This encodes CASSHSGGRQPQHF.

This clonotype was seen only a few times. This chain joins TRBV7-3 and TRBJ1-1; D gene uncertain. The germline V and J ends were trimmed by 2 bases and 7 bases, with 17 bases remaining between them. CDR3 length: 15 residues. CDR1 SGHTA and CDR2 FQGTGA come from the germline V gene. DNA of the CDR3: TGTGCCAGCAGCTTATACCCAAACCAAGCCCGTGAAGCTTTCTTT. As protein: CASSLYPNQAREAFF.

The V gene is TRBV2, the J gene TRBJ2-5, with 9 bases matching TRBD2. This CDR3 has 17 residues. The J segment lost 5 bases and the V segment lost 5 bases, leaving 15 bases of the junction unmatched. The germline gives CDR1 SNHLY, CDR2 FYNNEI. The CDR3 is CASSPRVSGRKGETQYF. CDR3 bases: TGTGCCAGCAGTCCGAGAGTTAGCGGGAGAAAGGGGGAGACCCAGTACTTC. The full variable domain, completed using reference TRBV2 and TRBJ2-5, is EPEVTQTPSHQVTQMGQEVILRCVPISNHLYFYWYRQILGQKVEFLVSFYNNEISEKSEIFDDQFSVERPDGSNFTLKIRSTKLEDSAMYFCASSPRVSGRKGETQYFGPGTRLLVL.

This clonotype occurred many times. V gene TRBV12-3 or TRBV12-4 combines with J gene TRBJ2-5, with D tentatively TRBD1 (6 bases). With 7 bases removed from V and 2 bases from J, the gap between germline ends came to 14 bases. The CDR3 has 14 amino acids. CDR3 region: CASTPETGQETQYF. The CDR3 nucleotides read TGTGCCAGCACCCCGGAGACAGGACAAGAGACCCAGTACTTC.

The chain recombines TRBV25-1 with TRBJ2-7, with 8 bases matching TRBD1. This CDR3 spans 13 amino acids. Germline assignment: CDR1 MGHDK and CDR2 SYGVNS. V was pared by 3 bases and J by 10 bases, with 8 bases of the junction left unmatched. The CDR3 protein is CASSDRTGSYQYF. CDR3 sequence (DNA): TGTGCCAGCAGTGATCGGACAGGGTCGTATCAGTACTTC.

This clonotype was detected many times. This chain uses TRBV28 with TRBJ1-2; D gene ambiguous. Germline CDR1 and CDR2: MDHEN and SYDVKM. This CDR3 contains 13 residues. V lost 5 bases and J lost 9, with 16 bases in between. The CDR3 region is CASSTPDGSSYTF. The CDR3, as DNA: TGTGCCAGCAGTACACCGGATGGGAGTAGCTACACCTTC.

This clonotype was seen many times. The chain is built from TRBV28 and TRBJ2-7, with TRBD1 identical over 8 bases. This CDR3 spans 13 amino acids. With 7 bases clipped from V and 5 bases from J, the junction kept 7 bases outside the gene matches. Germline V gives CDR1 MDHEN, CDR2 SYDVKM. CDR3 region: CASMGGQGHEQYF. Here the CDR3 DNA reads TGTGCCAGCATGGGCGGACAGGGCCACGAGCAGTACTTC. The full variable domain, in which reference TRBV28 and TRBJ2-7 provide the parts outside the CDR3, is DVKVTQSSRYLVKRTGEKVFLECVQDMDHENMFWYRQDPGLGLRLIYFSYDVKMKEKGDIPEGYSVSREKKERFSLILESASTNQTSMYLCASMGGQGHEQYFGPGTRLTVT.

This clonotype showed up many times. This chain links TRBV11-2 with TRBJ2-6; possibly TRBD1 or TRBD2 for D (5 bases each). The V end was cut by 6 bases, the J end by 2 bases, with 20 bases between. CDR3 length equals 18 residues. Germline CDR1 reads SGHAT; CDR2 reads FQNNGV. In nucleotides, the CDR3 is TGTGCCAGCAGGGGTTGGGGACGTAGGATAACTGGGGCCAACGTCCTGACTTTC. Translation gives CASRGWGRRITGANVLTF.

This clonotype has at least ten counts. The J gene is TRBJ2-7, the V gene TRBV27; D remains unclear. The CDR3 is made up of 15 amino acids. Germline V gives CDR1 MNHEY, CDR2 SMNVEV (reference sequence). The V gene lost 2 bases and the J gene lost 1 base, with 12 bases spanning the gap. The CDR3 is CASSLRLSSSYEQYF. CDR3 in DNA: TGTGCCAGCAGTTTACGATTGTCCTCGTCCTACGAGCAGTACTTC.

This clonotype was detected ten times or more. CDR3 in amino acids: CASSRDRGFPQHF. CDR3 nucleotides: TGTGCCAGCAGCCGGGACAGGGGATTTCCCCAGCATTTT. The V gene is TRBV9, the J gene TRBJ1-5, with 10 positions matching TRBD1. The CDR3 loop spans 13 amino acids. The V gene's germline CDR1 is SGDLS and CDR2 YYNGEE. Unmatched junction bases numbered 5, after V lost 4 bases and J lost 10 bases.